These T cell receptor beta chains were read from a single sample in a study of vaccination effects on CD4 cells after COVID-19. No antigen has been identified for these receptors. Profiling relied on immunoSEQ multiplex PCR, and the TCRdb table lists in-frame clones only, not all of them. The sample consists of about 19,000 clones, approximately 74% of them appearing once. The material was CD4+ T cells from PBMCs cultured with SARS-CoV-2 spike peptides, obtained before COVID-19 vaccination. The receptors come from a human donor who had a prior SARS-CoV-2 infection. The CDR3 runs from the conserved cysteine through the conserved F or W. Each record gives: J gene, D gene, V gene, clone size, CDR3 protein, CDR3 DNA. A D gene is named only where the DNA matches it firmly. Rows may omit the clone size; those that give it use once, few, many or a size class.

>TRBJ1-5|NA|TRBV6-5|NA
CASIGMSNQPQHF
TGTGCCAGCATAGGGATGAGCAATCAGCCCCAGCATTTT
>TRBJ1-1|TRBD1|TRBV19|NA
CASSTAPGGRTEAFF
TGTGCCAGTAGTACTGCCCCAGGGGGGAGGACTGAAGCTTTCTTT
>TRBJ1-2|NA|TRBV4-1|few
CASSQPHYGYTF
TGCGCCAGCAGCCAACCCCACTATGGCTACACCTTC
>TRBJ2-1|NA|TRBV2|NA
CASTRLAEVNGQFF
TGTGCCAGCACGCGGCTAGCAGAGGTCAATGGGCAGTTCTTC
>TRBJ1-2|TRBD1|TRBV7-2|NA
CASKDRGNYGYTF
TGTGCCAGCAAGGACAGGGGAAACTATGGCTACACCTTC
>TRBJ1-1|NA|TRBV7-2|NA
CASSLTRNTEAFF
TGTGCCAGCAGCCTAACAAGAAACACTGAAGCTTTCTTT
>TRBJ2-7|NA|TRBV9|medium-sized
CASSVEPASYEQYF
TGTGCCAGCAGCGTAGAGCCCGCCTCCTACGAGCAGTACTTC
>TRBJ2-3|TRBD1|TRBV15|NA
CATSDGTGVSGQYF
TGTGCCACCAGCGATGGGACAGGCGTAAGTGGGCAGTATTTT
>TRBJ2-1|TRBD2|TRBV7-7|NA
CASSLSSGSRNEQFF
TGTGCTAGCAGCTTAAGTAGCGGGAGTAGAAATGAGCAGTTCTTC
>TRBJ1-2|NA|TRBV4-1|NA
CASSQGRGFSYGYTF
TGCGCCAGCAGCCAAGGGAGGGGCTTTAGCTATGGCTACACCTTC
>TRBJ2-7|NA|TRBV18|NA
CASSPGWTYEQYF
TGTGCCAGCTCACCAGGATGGACTTACGAGCAGTACTTC
>TRBJ2-3|NA|TRBV7-2|NA
CASSLRWEAPTDTQYF
TGTGCCAGCAGCTTAAGGTGGGAGGCCCCCACAGATACGCAGTATTTT
>TRBJ2-3|NA|TRBV27|NA
CASSRDKRLGDTQYF
TGTGCCAGCAGTCGGGACAAAAGGTTGGGAGATACGCAGTATTTT
>TRBJ2-1|TRBD1|TRBV10-3|once
CAISEGGGGQGIRSSYNEQFF
TGTGCCATCAGTGAGGGGGGTGGAGGACAGGGTATCCGGTCCTCCTACAATGAGCAGTTCTTC
>TRBJ2-5|NA|TRBV5-1|NA
CASSLRRETQYF
TGCGCCAGCAGCTTACGACGGGAGACCCAGTACTTC
>TRBJ2-1|TRBD2|TRBV2|NA
CASSKLANSYNEQFF
TGTGCCAGCAGTAAACTAGCGAACTCCTACAATGAGCAGTTCTTC
>TRBJ1-2|TRBD1|TRBV7-9|NA
CASSPPPDRGQEYGYTF
TGTGCCAGCAGCCCCCCCCCGGACAGGGGGCAGGAGTATGGCTACACCTTC
>TRBJ2-7|NA|TRBV5-4|NA
CASSLEAGVYEQYF
TGTGCCAGCAGCTTGGAGGCAGGCGTCTACGAGCAGTACTTC
>TRBJ2-3|TRBD2|TRBV4-1|NA
CASSQERGGGDTQYF
TGCGCCAGCAGCCAAGAACGGGGGGGAGGAGATACGCAGTATTTT
>TRBJ1-4|TRBD1|TRBV19|once
CASRLQGTNEKLFF
TGTGCCAGTAGGTTACAGGGGACTAATGAAAAACTGTTTTTT